A selection of T cell receptor beta chains follows, all from one sample in a study of blood T cell repertoires in COVID-19. Here immunoSEQ multiplex PCR was the method, and the copy in TCRdb shows in-frame clones only, minus some. The sample has about 85,000 clones; almost 90% are singletons. Source material: peripheral blood. The receptors were gathered from a woman aged 80 or over with active or convalescent COVID-19. CDR3s include the opening cysteine and the closing phenylalanine or tryptophan. D genes are given only for firm matches. Clone size appears in some rows only: once, few, many, or a class for an expanded clone.

d_gene,abundance,j_gene,v_gene,CDR3nt,CDR3aa
-,once,TRBJ1-1,TRBV5-4,TGTGCCAGCAGCACACCTTACACTGAAGCTTTCTTT,CASSTPYTEAFF
-,-,TRBJ2-1,TRBV12-3/TRBV12-4,TGTGCCAGCAGCCGCGCAAGTACCAATGAGCAGTTCTTC,CASSRASTNEQFF
TRBD2,-,TRBJ2-2,TRBV2,TGTGCCAGCAGTGTGGCGGGAGGGGGGACCGGGGAGCTGTTTTTT,CASSVAGGGTGELFF
-,-,TRBJ2-7,TRBV19,TGTGCCAGTAGTATTGGCAGGGGTTCCTACGAGCAGTACTTC,CASSIGRGSYEQYF
TRBD1,once,TRBJ1-5,TRBV7-6,TGTGCCAGCAGCTTAGAGACAGGGTTCGGGCAGCCCCAGCATTTT,CASSLETGFGQPQHF
TRBD1,-,TRBJ2-1,TRBV7-2,TGTGCCAGCAGCTTATGGGACAGGGGCCATGAGCAGTTCTTC,CASSLWDRGHEQFF
-,-,TRBJ1-5,TRBV4-1,TGCGCCAGCAGCCAGGCAACAGGTTCTGGTCAGCCCCAGCATTTT,CASSQATGSGQPQHF
TRBD1,-,TRBJ2-2,TRBV7-2,TGTGCCAGCACCCCAAACAGGGGGCAAGGCACCGGGGAGCTGTTTTTT,CASTPNRGQGTGELFF
-,once,TRBJ2-7,TRBV11-2,TGTGCCAGCAGCTTAGATTCAGGGCCCGAGCAGTACTTC,CASSLDSGPEQYF
TRBD2,-,TRBJ2-3,TRBV7-3,TGTGCCAGCAGCCCCCTAGGAGGGACCAGACTAGCCCCGCAGTATTTT,CASSPLGGTRLAPQYF
-,once,TRBJ1-1,TRBV12-3/TRBV12-4,TGTGCCAGCAGTTACAGGGTTATCCGAGCTTTCTTT,CASSYRVIRAFF
-,-,TRBJ1-6,TRBV6-5,TGTGCCAGCAGTACAGCTGGTAACTATAATTCACCCCTCCACTTT,CASSTAGNYNSPLHF
-,once,TRBJ1-3,TRBV27,TGTGCCAGCAGTTTGACAGTTGGAAACACCATATATTTT,CASSLTVGNTIYF
-,-,TRBJ2-7,TRBV20-1,TGCAGTGCTAGACTCCTAGACGAGCAGTACTTC,CSARLLDEQYF
-,-,TRBJ2-2,TRBV6-2/TRBV6-3,TGTGCCAGCAGCCATGGTTGGGGGCGCTTGACCACCGGGGAGCTGTTTTTT,CASSHGWGRLTTGELFF
TRBD2,-,TRBJ2-1,TRBV5-1,TGCGCCAGCAGCGTAACGGGAGGCTACAATGAGCAGTTCTTC,CASSVTGGYNEQFF
-,few,TRBJ1-3,TRBV9,TGTGCCAGCAGCGTAGACCCCACTCTCTCTGGAAACACCATATATTTT,CASSVDPTLSGNTIYF
-,few,TRBJ2-7,TRBV11-1,TGTGCCAGCAGCTTAGCGCTATCCCCGGGTGTCTACGAGCAGTACTTC,CASSLALSPGVYEQYF
TRBD1,-,TRBJ1-5,TRBV27,TGTGCCAGCAGCAACAGGGGGCTAAGCAATCAGCCCCAGCATTTT,CASSNRGLSNQPQHF
-,-,TRBJ2-7,TRBV6-2/TRBV6-3,TGTGCCAGCAGTTACACCCTCGGGGAGCAGTACTTC,CASSYTLGEQYF
TRBD2,once,TRBJ2-1,TRBV12-5,TGTGCTAGTGGTTTGTACCCAAGTAAGGGACTAGCGGGAAGAAATGAGCAGTTCTTC,CASGLYPSKGLAGRNEQFF
TRBD1,-,TRBJ2-5,TRBV6-5,TGTGCCAGCAGTTACTCGGGACAGGGGGCCAAGGAGACCCAGTACTTC,CASSYSGQGAKETQYF
TRBD2,-,TRBJ2-7,TRBV7-2,TGTGCCAGCATGAGGGGCGGAGCGGGAACATACGAGCAGTACTTC,CASMRGGAGTYEQYF
TRBD2,-,TRBJ2-5,TRBV2,TGTGCCAGCAGTTCGACTAGCTCACAAGAGACCCAGTACTTC,CASSSTSSQETQYF
TRBD2,-,TRBJ2-4,TRBV5-1,TGCGCCAGCAGCTTGGGGGTAGCGGGAACGGACATTCAGTACTTC,CASSLGVAGTDIQYF
-,-,TRBJ2-1,TRBV19,TGTGCCAGTAGTATAGGAACAGCTATTGACAATGAGCAGTTCTTC,CASSIGTAIDNEQFF
TRBD1,-,TRBJ2-7,TRBV6-2/TRBV6-3,TGTGCCAGCAGTTATACTCGGGGACAGGGGCATTCCTACGAGCAGTACTTC,CASSYTRGQGHSYEQYF
TRBD1,once,TRBJ1-3,TRBV7-2,TGTGCCAGCAGCCTATACCGGGGACAGGCAAACACCATATATTTT,CASSLYRGQANTIYF
-,-,TRBJ1-4,TRBV19,TGTGCCAGCATGACGGGGGCAACTAATGAAAAACTGTTTTTT,CASMTGATNEKLFF
-,-,TRBJ2-1,TRBV28,TGTGCCAGCATCCGGACAATAAGCTACAATGAGCAGTTCTTC,CASIRTISYNEQFF
-,-,TRBJ1-2,TRBV28,TGTGCCAGCGGGACCGCGGGAAACTATGGCTACACCTTC,CASGTAGNYGYTF
TRBD1,once,TRBJ1-1,TRBV2,TGTGCCAGCAGTGGAGACAGGGGGTACACTGAAGCTTTCTTT,CASSGDRGYTEAFF
TRBD1,-,TRBJ2-7,TRBV28,TGTGCCAGCAGGGACAGGGGGCCCCACGAGCAGTACTTC,CASRDRGPHEQYF
-,-,TRBJ2-7,TRBV28,TGTGCCAGCAGAAGGGGTAAGGCGGGACGTTCCTACGAGCAGTACTTC,CASRRGKAGRSYEQYF
TRBD2,-,TRBJ2-1,TRBV18,TGTGCCAGCGAGGCGGGAGGCTACAATGAGCAGTTCTTC,CASEAGGYNEQFF
-,-,TRBJ1-3,TRBV29-1,TGCAGCGTCGACGAGCGGGACAAGAGAAACACCATATATTTT,CSVDERDKRNTIYF
-,once,TRBJ1-5,TRBV5-6,TGTGCCAGCAGCTTGGCCGTGGGGCAGGGCAATCAGCCCCAGCATTTT,CASSLAVGQGNQPQHF
TRBD1,-,TRBJ1-2,TRBV2,TGTGCCAGCAGCGCCGGGACAGGGAACTATGGCTACACCTTC,CASSAGTGNYGYTF
-,few,TRBJ2-7,TRBV7-8,TGTGCCAGCAGCGTGGACAGTAACTACGAGCAGTACTTC,CASSVDSNYEQYF
-,-,TRBJ2-1,TRBV12-5,TGTGCTAGTGGCCTATACAATGAGCAGTTCTTC,CASGLYNEQFF
TRBD1,-,TRBJ1-5,TRBV7-8,TGTGCCAGCAGCGAGGGGGCGCGGGGCAATCAGCCCCAGCATTTT,CASSEGARGNQPQHF
TRBD2,-,TRBJ2-1,TRBV14,TGTGCCAGCAGCCAAGGAGCGGGAGGTTGGCGGCAGGCGCAGTTCTTC,CASSQGAGGWRQAQFF
-,-,TRBJ1-2,TRBV12-3/TRBV12-4,TGTGCCAGCAGCGGGGACATCTCCTATGGCTACACCTTC,CASSGDISYGYTF
-,-,TRBJ2-3,TRBV18,TGTGCCAGCTCACCACGGGGGCGGATTGGCACAGATACGCAGTATTTT,CASSPRGRIGTDTQYF
TRBD1,-,TRBJ2-1,TRBV28,TGTGCCAGCAGACCTACTGCCGGGACAGGGGCGAACAATGAGCAGTTCTTC,CASRPTAGTGANNEQFF
-,-,TRBJ1-4,TRBV28,TGTGCCAGCAGCCGCCTGGGGAGCACAACTAATGAAAAACTGTTTTTT,CASSRLGSTTNEKLFF
TRBD1,-,TRBJ1-2,TRBV6-5,TGTGCCAGCAGAAGGACAGGGGACGGCTACACCTTC,CASRRTGDGYTF
-,-,TRBJ2-2,TRBV28,TGTGCCAGCTTCGGTGGTAGCGGGAACACCGGGGAGCTGTTTTTT,CASFGGSGNTGELFF
-,-,TRBJ1-1,TRBV11-2,TGTGCCAGCAGCTTAAGGATAGGGGCTGGGAACACTGAAGCTTTCTTT,CASSLRIGAGNTEAFF
TRBD1,-,TRBJ1-5,TRBV28,TGTGCCAGCAGCAGGACAGGATCCGGTAACAATCAGCCCCAGCATTTT,CASSRTGSGNNQPQHF
-,-,TRBJ2-1,TRBV28,TGTGCCAGCATAGGGGGAAGGGGCACCTACAATGAGCAGTTCTTC,CASIGGRGTYNEQFF
TRBD1,-,TRBJ2-7,TRBV5-4,TGTGCCAGCAGCCAGGGGGACAGGACCTACGAGCAGTACTTC,CASSQGDRTYEQYF
-,-,TRBJ1-5,TRBV28,TGTGCCAGCAGTGTTATTGAGCCCCAGCATTTT,CASSVIEPQHF
-,-,TRBJ2-1,TRBV3-1/TRBV3-2,TGTGCCAGCAGCCGGGACTTAGGGAGGGAGCAGTTCTTC,CASSRDLGREQFF
-,-,TRBJ1-1,TRBV5-1,TGCGCCAGCAGCTTGGCAACACTGAACACTGAAGCTTTCTTT,CASSLATLNTEAFF
TRBD1,-,TRBJ2-3,TRBV5-1,TGCGCCAGCAGCCTACAGGGGTCCAGCACAGATACGCAGTATTTT,CASSLQGSSTDTQYF
-,-,TRBJ1-2,TRBV28,TGTGCCAGCAGTCGACAGTTAAACTATGGCTACACCTTC,CASSRQLNYGYTF
TRBD1,few,TRBJ2-6,TRBV5-1,TGCGCCAGCGGCGGGACAGGGGGGACTGGGGCCAACGTCCTGACTTTC,CASGGTGGTGANVLTF
-,-,TRBJ1-6,TRBV28,TGTGCCAGCAGACAGGTTTTTCATTCACCCCTCCACTTT,CASRQVFHSPLHF